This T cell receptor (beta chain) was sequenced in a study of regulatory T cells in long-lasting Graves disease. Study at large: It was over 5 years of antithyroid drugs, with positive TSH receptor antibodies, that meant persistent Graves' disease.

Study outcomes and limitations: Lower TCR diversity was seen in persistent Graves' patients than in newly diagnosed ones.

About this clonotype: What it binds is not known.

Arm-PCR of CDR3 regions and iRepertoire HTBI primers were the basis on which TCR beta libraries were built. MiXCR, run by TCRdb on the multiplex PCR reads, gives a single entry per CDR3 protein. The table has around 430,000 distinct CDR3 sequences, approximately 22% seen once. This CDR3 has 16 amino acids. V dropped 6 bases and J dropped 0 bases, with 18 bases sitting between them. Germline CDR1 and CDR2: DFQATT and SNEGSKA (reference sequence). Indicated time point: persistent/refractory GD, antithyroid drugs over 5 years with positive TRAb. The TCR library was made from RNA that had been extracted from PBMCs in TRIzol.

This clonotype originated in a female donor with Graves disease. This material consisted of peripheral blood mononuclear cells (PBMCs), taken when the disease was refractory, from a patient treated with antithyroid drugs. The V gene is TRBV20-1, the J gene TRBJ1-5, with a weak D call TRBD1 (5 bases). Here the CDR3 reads CSAQGRLGISNQPQHF. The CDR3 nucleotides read TGCAGTGCCCAGGGTCGCTTAGGAATTAGCAATCAGCCCCAGCATTTT.